This is a list of T cell receptor beta chains from one sample in a study of T cells expressing NK-cell markers. From the 5' RACE reads, TCRdb lists one entry per CDR3 protein and no DNA. Recorded for this sample: about 460,000 distinct CDR3 sequences. Sequences were obtained from blood T cells: a sorted CD56 or NKG2C T cell subset, CD4+ or CD8+ T cells, or bulk PBMC T cells (not recorded which). Receptor source: a woman aged 45-65 years in good health. The CDR3 runs from the conserved cysteine through the conserved F or W.

CDR3 length: 12
V gene: TRBV30
J gene: TRBJ2-5
CDR3 protein: CACRTSGQTQYF

CDR3 length: 11
V gene: TRBV27
J gene: TRBJ1-2
CDR3 protein: CASSQGFGYTF

CDR3 length: 14
V gene: TRBV28
J gene: TRBJ2-5
CDR3 protein: CASSLGAVRETQYF

CDR3 length: 15
V gene: TRBV7-2
J gene: TRBJ2-3
CDR3 protein: CASSLASGSTDTQYF

CDR3 length: 15
V gene: TRBV24-1
J gene: TRBJ2-2
CDR3 protein: CATSDYPRRTGELFF

CDR3 length: 16
V gene: TRBV14
J gene: TRBJ2-2
CDR3 protein: CASSHRRQGATGELFF

CDR3 length: 16
V gene: TRBV6-1
J gene: TRBJ2-1
CDR3 protein: CASSDYKGQGYNEQFF

CDR3 length: 12
V gene: TRBV15
J gene: TRBJ2-1
CDR3 protein: CATSRADRVQFF

CDR3 length: 12
V gene: TRBV7-2
J gene: TRBJ2-5
CDR3 protein: CASSFYRETQYF

CDR3 length: 15
V gene: TRBV2
J gene: TRBJ1-5
CDR3 protein: CASSVETVDNQPQHF

CDR3 length: 16
V gene: TRBV15
J gene: TRBJ2-1
CDR3 protein: CATSRVRREGLDEQFF

CDR3 length: 18
V gene: TRBV4-2
J gene: TRBJ2-5
CDR3 protein: CASSQDTALTSGKETQYF

CDR3 length: 16
V gene: TRBV12-3/TRBV12-4
J gene: TRBJ1-1
CDR3 protein: CASSGAGGAVNTEAFF

CDR3 length: 16
V gene: TRBV6-2/TRBV6-3
J gene: TRBJ2-5
CDR3 protein: CASSYLLTRGSETQYF

CDR3 length: 13
V gene: TRBV7-2
J gene: TRBJ2-7
CDR3 protein: CASSNGLAREQYF

CDR3 length: 15
V gene: TRBV4-1
J gene: TRBJ2-5
CDR3 protein: CASSQLRAPGETQYF

CDR3 length: 17
V gene: TRBV20-1
J gene: TRBJ2-3
CDR3 protein: CSAREGGAGGGADTQYF

CDR3 length: 19
V gene: TRBV4-1
J gene: TRBJ2-3
CDR3 protein: CASSQESLAVESSTDTQYF

CDR3 length: 15
V gene: TRBV4-1
J gene: TRBJ1-5
CDR3 protein: CASSRLTGSNQPQHF

CDR3 length: 15
V gene: TRBV5-1
J gene: TRBJ2-7
CDR3 protein: CASSVRTSLSYEQYF

CDR3 length: 16
V gene: TRBV27
J gene: TRBJ2-1
CDR3 protein: CASSSVSGRGYNEQFF

CDR3 length: 16
V gene: TRBV7-9
J gene: TRBJ2-4
CDR3 protein: CASSFGTVKAKNIQYF